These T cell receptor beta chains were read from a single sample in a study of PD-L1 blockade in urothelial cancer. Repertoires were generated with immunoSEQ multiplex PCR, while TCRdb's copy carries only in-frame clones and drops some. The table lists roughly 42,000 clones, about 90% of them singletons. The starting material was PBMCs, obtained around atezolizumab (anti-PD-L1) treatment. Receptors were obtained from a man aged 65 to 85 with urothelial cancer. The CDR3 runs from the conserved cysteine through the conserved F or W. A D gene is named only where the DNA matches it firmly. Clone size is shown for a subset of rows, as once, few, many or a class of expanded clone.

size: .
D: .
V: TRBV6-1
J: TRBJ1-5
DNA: TGTGCCAGCAGTGAATTCCGGGACTATAGCAATCAGCCCCAGCATTTT
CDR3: CASSEFRDYSNQPQHF

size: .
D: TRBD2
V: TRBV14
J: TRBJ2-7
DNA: TGTGCCAGCAGCCAAGATCCAGCGGGAGTTAGCGAGCAGTACTTC
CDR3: CASSQDPAGVSEQYF

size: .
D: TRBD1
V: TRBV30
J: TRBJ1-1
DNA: TGTGCCTGGAGTGTACAAGGGGACAGAGAAGCTTTCTTT
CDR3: CAWSVQGDREAFF

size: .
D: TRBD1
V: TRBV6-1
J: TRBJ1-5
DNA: TGTGCCAGCAGTGAAATCTTAACAGGGGGGCGTAATCAGCCCCAGCATTTT
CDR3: CASSEILTGGRNQPQHF

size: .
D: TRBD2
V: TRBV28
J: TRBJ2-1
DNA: TGTGCCAGCAGTCTTGTCGGTAGCGGGGGGTACAATGAGCAGTTCTTC
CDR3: CASSLVGSGGYNEQFF

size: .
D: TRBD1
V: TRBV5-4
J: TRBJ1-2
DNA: TGTGCCAGCAGCAGGGCGGGGACAGGGGCTTACTATGGCTACACCTTC
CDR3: CASSRAGTGAYYGYTF

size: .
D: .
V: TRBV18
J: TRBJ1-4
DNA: TGTGCCAGCTCACCTGAAGGGGCTATTAATGAAAAACTGTTTTTT
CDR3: CASSPEGAINEKLFF

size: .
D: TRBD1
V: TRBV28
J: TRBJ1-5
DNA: TGTGCCAGCAGTTCCGGGACAGGGAGGGATCAGCCCCAGCATTTT
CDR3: CASSSGTGRDQPQHF

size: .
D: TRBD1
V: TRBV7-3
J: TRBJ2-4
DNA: TGTGCCAGCAGTCCGACAGGGGGCGCCAAAAACATTCAGTACTTC
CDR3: CASSPTGGAKNIQYF

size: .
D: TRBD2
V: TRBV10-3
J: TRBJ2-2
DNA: TGTGCCACCTCCGGGACTAGCGGGGGGAACACCGGGGAGCTGTTTTTT
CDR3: CATSGTSGGNTGELFF

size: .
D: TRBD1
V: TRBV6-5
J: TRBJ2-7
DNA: TGTGCCAGCAGGTTCCGGGACAGGGGCTCCTACGAGCAGTACTTC
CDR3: CASRFRDRGSYEQYF

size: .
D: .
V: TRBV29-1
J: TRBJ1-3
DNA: TGCAGCGTTGAAGACAGGGGCGGGTACACCATATATTTT
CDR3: CSVEDRGGYTIYF

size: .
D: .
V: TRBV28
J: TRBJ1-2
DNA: TGTGCCAGCAGTTTCGTTGGGCAAGCGGTAGAGGGCTACACCTTC
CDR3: CASSFVGQAVEGYTF

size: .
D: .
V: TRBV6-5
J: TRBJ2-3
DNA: TGTGCCAGCAGTATCAGGTCTAGCACAGATACGCAGTATTTT
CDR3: CASSIRSSTDTQYF

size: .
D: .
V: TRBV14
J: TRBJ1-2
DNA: TGTGCCAGCAGCCAAGATTTGGGTCCGGGTGGCTACACCTTC
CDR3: CASSQDLGPGGYTF

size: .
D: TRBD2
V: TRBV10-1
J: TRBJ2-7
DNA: TGCGCCAGCAGTGACGCGGGAGGGCTGGGATACGAGCAGTACTTC
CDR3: CASSDAGGLGYEQYF

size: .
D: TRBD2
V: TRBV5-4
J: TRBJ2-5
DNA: TGTGCCAGCAGCGGTGGACTAGCGGATACACAAGAGACCCAGTACTTC
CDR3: CASSGGLADTQETQYF

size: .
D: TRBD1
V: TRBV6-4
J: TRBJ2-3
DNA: TGTGCCAGCAGTGGGCAGGGGGAAGCAGATACGCAGTATTTT
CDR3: CASSGQGEADTQYF

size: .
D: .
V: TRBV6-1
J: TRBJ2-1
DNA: TGTGCCAGCAGCTTTAGCGGAGAGCAGTTCTTC
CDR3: CASSFSGEQFF

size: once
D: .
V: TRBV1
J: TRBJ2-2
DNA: TGCACCAGCAGCCAAGAACGCGGGAGCGGGACCGGGGAGCTGTTTTTT
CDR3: CTSSQERGSGTGELFF

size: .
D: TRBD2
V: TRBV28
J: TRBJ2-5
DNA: TGTGCCAGCAGTGGACTAGCGGGAGGTGTGACCCAGTACTTC
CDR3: CASSGLAGGVTQYF

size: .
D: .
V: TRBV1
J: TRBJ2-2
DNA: TGCACCAGCAGCCAAGGACAGGGGAGCACCGGGGAGCTGTTTTTT
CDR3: CTSSQGQGSTGELFF

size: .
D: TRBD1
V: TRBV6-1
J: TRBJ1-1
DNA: TGTGCCAGCAGTGGACAGGGGAGCTTGTTGTTCACTGAAGCTTTCTTT
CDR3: CASSGQGSLLFTEAFF

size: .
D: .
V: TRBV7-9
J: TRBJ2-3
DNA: TGTGCCAGCAGCTTAAATACACCTAGCACAGATACGCAGTATTTT
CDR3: CASSLNTPSTDTQYF

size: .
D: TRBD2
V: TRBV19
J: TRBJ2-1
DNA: TGTGCCAGTAGTATAGATCGAAGTGGCGGGAGGCTTATCAATGAGCAGTTCTTC
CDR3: CASSIDRSGGRLINEQFF

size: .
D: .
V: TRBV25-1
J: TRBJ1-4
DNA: TGTGCCAGCAGGGCGGGTGAAAAACTGTTTTTT
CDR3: CASRAGEKLFF

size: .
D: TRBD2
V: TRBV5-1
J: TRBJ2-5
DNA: TGCGCCAGCAGCTTGTTCGGACTAGAGTGGTGGGACCAAGAGACCCAGTACTTC
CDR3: CASSLFGLEWWDQETQYF

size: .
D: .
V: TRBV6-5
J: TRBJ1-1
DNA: TGTGCCAGCAGTGGCCTTTCGGGGGTGAGCACTGAAGCTTTCTTT
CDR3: CASSGLSGVSTEAFF

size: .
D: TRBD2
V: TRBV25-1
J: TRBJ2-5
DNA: TGTGCCAGCAGTGAACGCCTAGCGGGAGGGCCACCCGAGACCCAGTACTTC
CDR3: CASSERLAGGPPETQYF

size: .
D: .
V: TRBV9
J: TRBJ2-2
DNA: TGTGCCAGCAGCGTGACAGTGGGCACCGGGGAGCTGTTTTTT
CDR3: CASSVTVGTGELFF

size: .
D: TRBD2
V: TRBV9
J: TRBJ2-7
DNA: TGTGCCAGCAGCGTAGAGGCTAGCGGGACCTCCTACGAGCAGTACTTC
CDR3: CASSVEASGTSYEQYF

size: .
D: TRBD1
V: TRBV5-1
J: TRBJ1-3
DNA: TGCGCCAGCAGCTTAGACAGGGGCCCTGGAAACACCATATATTTT
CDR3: CASSLDRGPGNTIYF

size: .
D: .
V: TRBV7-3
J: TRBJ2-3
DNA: TGTGCCAGCAGCCCAGGGGCAGGTCCCACAGATACGCAGTATTTT
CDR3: CASSPGAGPTDTQYF

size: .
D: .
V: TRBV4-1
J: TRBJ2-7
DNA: TGCGCCAGCAGCCAAGATATAGGACAGCGAAGCTACGAGCAGTACTTC
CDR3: CASSQDIGQRSYEQYF

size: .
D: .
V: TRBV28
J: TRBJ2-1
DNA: TGTGCCAGCAAAGCCGGAGGGCCCCGGAATGAGCAGTTCTTC
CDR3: CASKAGGPRNEQFF

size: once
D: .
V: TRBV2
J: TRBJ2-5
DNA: TGTGCCAGCAGTGAATACGCCCGATCGGGACAAGAGACCCAGTACTTC
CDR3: CASSEYARSGQETQYF

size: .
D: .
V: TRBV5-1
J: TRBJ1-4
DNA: TGCGCCAGCAGCTTGGCAGTGGCTAATGAAAAACTGTTTTTT
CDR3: CASSLAVANEKLFF

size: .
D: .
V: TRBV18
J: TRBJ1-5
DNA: TGTGCCAGCTCACCAGGACAAAGCCAGCCCCAGCATTTT
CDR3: CASSPGQSQPQHF

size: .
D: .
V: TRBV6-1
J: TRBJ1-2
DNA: TGTGCCAGCAGTGAAGCGTTAGCCGCTAACTATGGCTACACCTTC
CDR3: CASSEALAANYGYTF

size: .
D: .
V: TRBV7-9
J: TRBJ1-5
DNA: TGTGCCAGCAGCTTACAGGGGAATCAGCCCCAGCATTTT
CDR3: CASSLQGNQPQHF

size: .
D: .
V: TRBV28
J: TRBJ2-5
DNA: TGTGCCAGCAGTATTTGGGAAGGGGGTCCCCAAGAGACCCAGTACTTC
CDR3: CASSIWEGGPQETQYF

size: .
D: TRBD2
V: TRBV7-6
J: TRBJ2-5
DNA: TGTGCCAGCAGCTTAGGGACTAGCGGGAACTCGGAGACCCAGTACTTC
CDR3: CASSLGTSGNSETQYF

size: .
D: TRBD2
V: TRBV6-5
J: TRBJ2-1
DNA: TGTGCCAGCACCCCGGTGGTAGCGGGAGCCAATGAGCAGTTCTTC
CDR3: CASTPVVAGANEQFF

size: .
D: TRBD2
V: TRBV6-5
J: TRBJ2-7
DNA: TGTGCCAGCAGTTATTCGGGACTAGCGGGAACCGAGCAGTACTTC
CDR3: CASSYSGLAGTEQYF

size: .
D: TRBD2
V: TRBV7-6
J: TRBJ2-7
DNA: TGTGCCAGCAGCCCAGGGACTAGCTACGAGCAGTACTTC
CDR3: CASSPGTSYEQYF

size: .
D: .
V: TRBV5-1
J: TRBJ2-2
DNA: TGCGCCAGCAGCTTGACAGGGAACACCGGGGAGCTGTTTTTT
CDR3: CASSLTGNTGELFF

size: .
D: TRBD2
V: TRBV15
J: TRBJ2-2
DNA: TGTGCCACCAGCAGACTAACGGCCGGGACTAGCGGGAGAGGCGACACCGGGGAGCTGTTTTTT
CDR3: CATSRLTAGTSGRGDTGELFF

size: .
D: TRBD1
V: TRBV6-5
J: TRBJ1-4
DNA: TGTGCCAGCAGTTATTCAGGGGGCGCGAACAAACTGTTTTTT
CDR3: CASSYSGGANKLFF

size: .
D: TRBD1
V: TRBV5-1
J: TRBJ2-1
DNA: TGCGCCAGCAGCCAGGACAGGGGGAGCTCCTACAATGAGCAGTTCTTC
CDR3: CASSQDRGSSYNEQFF

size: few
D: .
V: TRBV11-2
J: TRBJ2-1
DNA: TGTGCCAGCAGCTTGGAACAGTTCAATGAGCAGTTCTTC
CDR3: CASSLEQFNEQFF

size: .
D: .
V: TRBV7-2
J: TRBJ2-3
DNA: TGCAGGGAGGACCGCACAGATACGCAGTATTTT
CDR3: CREDRTDTQYF

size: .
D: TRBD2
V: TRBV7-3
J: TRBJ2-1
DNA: TGTGCCAGCAGCTTAAGGGGACTAGCGGGAGGGCCGGGGCTGGCTGAGCAGTTCTTC
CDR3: CASSLRGLAGGPGLAEQFF

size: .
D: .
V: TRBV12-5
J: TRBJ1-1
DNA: TGTGCTAGTGGTCCGGGGGGGGGACTAGAGGCTTTCTTT
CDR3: CASGPGGGLEAFF

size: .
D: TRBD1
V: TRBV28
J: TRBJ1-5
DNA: TGTGCCAGCAGGACCGGGACAGGCGGGAATCAGCCCCAGCATTTT
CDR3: CASRTGTGGNQPQHF

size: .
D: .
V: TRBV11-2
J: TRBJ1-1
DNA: TGTGCCAGCAGCGAACGCGGGGGGTGGAACACTGAAGCTTTCTTT
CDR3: CASSERGGWNTEAFF

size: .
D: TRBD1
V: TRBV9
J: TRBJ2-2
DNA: TGTGCCAGCAGCCCCGGACAGGGGAACACCGGGGAGCTGTTTTTT
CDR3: CASSPGQGNTGELFF

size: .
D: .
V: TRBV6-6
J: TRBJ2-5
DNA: TGTGCCAGCAGTTACGCGACAGTACAAGAGACCCAGTACTTC
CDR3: CASSYATVQETQYF

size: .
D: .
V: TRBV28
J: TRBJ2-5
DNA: TGTGCCAGCAGGTCCTCAGGGGTGGAAGAGACCCAGTACTTC
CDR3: CASRSSGVEETQYF